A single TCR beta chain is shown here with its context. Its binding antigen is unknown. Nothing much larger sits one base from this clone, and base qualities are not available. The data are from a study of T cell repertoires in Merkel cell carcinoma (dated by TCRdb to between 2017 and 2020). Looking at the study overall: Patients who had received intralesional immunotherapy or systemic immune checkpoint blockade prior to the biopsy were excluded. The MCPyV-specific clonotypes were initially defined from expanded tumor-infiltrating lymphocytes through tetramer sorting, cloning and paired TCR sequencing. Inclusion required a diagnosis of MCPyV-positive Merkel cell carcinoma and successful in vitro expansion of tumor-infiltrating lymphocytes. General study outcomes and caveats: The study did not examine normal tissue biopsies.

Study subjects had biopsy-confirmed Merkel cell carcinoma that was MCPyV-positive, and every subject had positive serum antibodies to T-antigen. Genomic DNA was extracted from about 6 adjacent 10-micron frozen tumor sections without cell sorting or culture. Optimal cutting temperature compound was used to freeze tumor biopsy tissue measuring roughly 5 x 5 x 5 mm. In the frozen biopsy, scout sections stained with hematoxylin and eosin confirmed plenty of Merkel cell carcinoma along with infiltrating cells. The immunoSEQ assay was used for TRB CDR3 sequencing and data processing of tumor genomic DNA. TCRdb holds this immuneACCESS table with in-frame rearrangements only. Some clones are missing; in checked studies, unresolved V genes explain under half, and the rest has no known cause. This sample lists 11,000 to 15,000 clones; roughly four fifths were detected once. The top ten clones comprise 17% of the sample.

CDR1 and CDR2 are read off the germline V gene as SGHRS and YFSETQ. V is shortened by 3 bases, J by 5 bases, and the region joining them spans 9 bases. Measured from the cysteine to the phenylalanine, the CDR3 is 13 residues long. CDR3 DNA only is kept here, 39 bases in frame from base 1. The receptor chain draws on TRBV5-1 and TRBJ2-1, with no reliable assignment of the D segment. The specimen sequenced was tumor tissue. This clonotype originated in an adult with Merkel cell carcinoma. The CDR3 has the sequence CASSSPLDNEQFF. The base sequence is TGCGCCAGCAGCTCGCCCCTTGACAATGAGCAGTTCTTC.